This T cell receptor beta chain is from a study of T cell repertoires in cytomegalovirus infection. Study-wide context: Used in the study were CMV epitopes, some recently identified and HLA-C-restricted, others well-studied and HLA-B-restricted.

TCRdb re-called the reads through MiXCR, storing one row per CDR3 protein. The sample has under 95,000 distinct CDR3 sequences; around 49% are singletons. Remarks on this clonotype: Antigen unknown.

The CDR3 has 15 amino acids. Germline V gene data show CDR1 as MNHEY and CDR2 as SMNVEV (reference sequence). V lost 2 bases to trimming and J lost 4 bases; unmatched junction nucleotides: 2. The material was CD8+ T cells from cultured PBMCs, obtained from culture after CMV antigen stimulation. The clonotype comes from a human donor in good health (CMV status not recorded). Some clones in this sample may be carry-over from other donors' samples. The chain combines TRBV27 with TRBJ2-6; 7 positions match TRBD2. Written as DNA, the CDR3 is TGTGCCAGCAGTTTAGCGGGGGAAGGGGCCAACGTCCTGACTTTC. Its protein is CASSLAGEGANVLTF.